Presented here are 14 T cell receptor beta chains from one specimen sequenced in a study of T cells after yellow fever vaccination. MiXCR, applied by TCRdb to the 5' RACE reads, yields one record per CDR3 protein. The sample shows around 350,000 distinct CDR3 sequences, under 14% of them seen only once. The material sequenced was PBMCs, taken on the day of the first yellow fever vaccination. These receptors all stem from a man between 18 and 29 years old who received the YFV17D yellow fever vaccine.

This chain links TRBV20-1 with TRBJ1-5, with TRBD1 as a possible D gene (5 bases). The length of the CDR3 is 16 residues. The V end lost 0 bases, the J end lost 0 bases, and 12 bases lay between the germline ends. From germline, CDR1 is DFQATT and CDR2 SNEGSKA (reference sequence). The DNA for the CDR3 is TGCAGTGCTAGAGATCCGAGCAGGGATAGCAATCAGCCCCAGCATTTT. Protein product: CSARDPSRDSNQPQHF.

The CDR3: CASSQDRWWDGEAFF. The CDR3 nucleotides are TGCGCCAGCAGCCAAGATCGATGGTGGGACGGAGAAGCTTTCTTT. The rearrangement links TRBV4-1 to TRBJ1-1; D perhaps matches TRBD1 (5 bases). Germline CDR1 is MGHRA and CDR2 is YSYEKL. This CDR3 is built from 15 residues. The V gene lost 0 bases and the J gene lost 8 bases, with 16 bases spanning the gap.

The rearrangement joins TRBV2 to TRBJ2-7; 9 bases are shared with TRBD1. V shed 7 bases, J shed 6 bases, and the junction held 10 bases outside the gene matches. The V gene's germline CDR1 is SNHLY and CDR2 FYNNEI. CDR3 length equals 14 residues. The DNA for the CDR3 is TGTGCCAGCACCTTCCCGGGACAGGGAGGCGAGCAGTACGTC. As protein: CASTFPGQGGEQYV.

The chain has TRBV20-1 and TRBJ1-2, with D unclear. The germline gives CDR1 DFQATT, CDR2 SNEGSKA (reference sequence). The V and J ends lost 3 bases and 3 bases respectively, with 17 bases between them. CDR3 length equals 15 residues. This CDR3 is CSASPGTSKDYGYTF. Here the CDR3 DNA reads TGCAGTGCTAGTCCTGGTACATCTAAGGACTATGGCTACACCTTC.

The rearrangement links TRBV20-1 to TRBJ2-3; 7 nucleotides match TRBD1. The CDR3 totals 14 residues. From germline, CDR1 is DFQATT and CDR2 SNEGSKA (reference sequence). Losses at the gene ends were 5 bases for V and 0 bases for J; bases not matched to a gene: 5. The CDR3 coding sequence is TGCAGTGCTTACAGGGGCGCAAGCACAGATACGCAGTATTTT. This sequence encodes CSAYRGASTDTQYF.

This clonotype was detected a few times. The CDR3 region is CASSLFSLYEQYV. The DNA of the CDR3 is TGTGCCAGCAGCTTGTTCTCACTCTACGAGCAGTACGTC. The rearrangement joins TRBV11-2 to TRBJ2-7; D is unclear. Trimming cost V 3 bases and J 3 bases, with 9 bases left between them. CDR1 SGHAT and CDR2 FQNNGV come from the germline V gene. CDR3 length: 13 residues.

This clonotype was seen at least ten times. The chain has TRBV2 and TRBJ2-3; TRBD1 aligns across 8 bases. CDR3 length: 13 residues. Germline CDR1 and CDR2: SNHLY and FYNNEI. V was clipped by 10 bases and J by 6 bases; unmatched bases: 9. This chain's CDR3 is CAISTGEADTQYF. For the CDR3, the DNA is TGTGCCATCTCGACAGGGGAGGCCGATACGCAGTATTTT. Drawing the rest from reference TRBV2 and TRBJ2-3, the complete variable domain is EPEVTQTPSHQVTQMGQEVILRCVPISNHLYFYWYRQILGQKVEFLVSFYNNEISEKSEIFDDQFSVERPDGSNFTLKIRSTKLEDSAMYFCAISTGEADTQYFGPGTRLTVL.

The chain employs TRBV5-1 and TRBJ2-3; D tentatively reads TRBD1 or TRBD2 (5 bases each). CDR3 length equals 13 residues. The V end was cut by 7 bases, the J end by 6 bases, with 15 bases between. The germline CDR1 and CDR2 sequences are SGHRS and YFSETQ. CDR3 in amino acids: CASGPRGSDTQYF. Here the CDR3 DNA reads TGCGCCAGCGGCCCGAGGGGTTCTGATACGCAGTATTTT.

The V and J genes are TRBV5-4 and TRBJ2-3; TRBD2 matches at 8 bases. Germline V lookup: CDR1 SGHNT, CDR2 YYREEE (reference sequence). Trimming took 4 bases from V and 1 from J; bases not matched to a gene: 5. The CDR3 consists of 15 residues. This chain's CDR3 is CASSTGGAGTDTQYF. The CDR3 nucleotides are TGTGCCAGCAGCACGGGGGGGGCCGGCACAGATACGCAGTATTTT. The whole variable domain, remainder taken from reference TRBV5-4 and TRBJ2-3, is ETGVTQSPTHLIKTRGQQVTLRCSSQSGHNTVSWYQQALGQGPQFIFQYYREEENGRGNFPPRFSGLQFPNYSSELNVNALELDDSALYLCASSTGGAGTDTQYFGPGTRLTVL.

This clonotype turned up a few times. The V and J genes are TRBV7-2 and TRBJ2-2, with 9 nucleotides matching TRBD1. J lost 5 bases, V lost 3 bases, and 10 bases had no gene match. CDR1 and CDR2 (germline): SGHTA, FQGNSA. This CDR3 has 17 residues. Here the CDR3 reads CASSFSRDRAFTGELFF. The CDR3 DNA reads TGTGCCAGCAGCTTCAGCCGGGACAGGGCATTTACCGGGGAGCTGTTTTTT.

The CDR3: CASNQRGGEEQYF. The DNA of the CDR3 is TGTGCCAGCAACCAGCGGGGGGGGGAAGAGCAGTACTTC. The chain joins TRBV27 to TRBJ2-7, with 10 bases aligning to TRBD2. The CDR3 is 13 amino acids. Germline V gene lookup returns CDR1 MNHEY and CDR2 SMNVEV (reference sequence). Unmatched junction bases numbered 7, after V lost 7 bases and J lost 7 bases.

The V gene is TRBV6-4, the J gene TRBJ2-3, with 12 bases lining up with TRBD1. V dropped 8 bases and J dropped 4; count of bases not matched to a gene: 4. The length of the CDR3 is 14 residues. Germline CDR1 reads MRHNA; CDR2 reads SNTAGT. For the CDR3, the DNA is TGTGCCAGCGGGACAGGGGGCGGTTCAGATACGCAGTATTTT. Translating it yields CASGTGGGSDTQYF.

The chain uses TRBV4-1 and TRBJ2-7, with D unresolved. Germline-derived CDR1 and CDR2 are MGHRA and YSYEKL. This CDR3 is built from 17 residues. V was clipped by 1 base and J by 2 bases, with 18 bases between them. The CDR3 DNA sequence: TGCGCCAGCAGCCAAGTTCATAACAGCCGAACTCCCTACGAGCAGTACTTC. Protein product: CASSQVHNSRTPYEQYF.

CDR3 region: CASSLRGSIGETQYF. In DNA form, the CDR3 reads TGTGCCAGCAGCTTACGCGGTAGCATCGGAGAGACCCAGTACTTC. The rearrangement links TRBV7-9 to TRBJ2-5; D is undetermined. Germline V gene lookup returns CDR1 SEHNR and CDR2 FQNEAQ (reference sequence). This CDR3 is 15 amino acids long. Between the trimmed V and J ends, which lost 2 bases and 4 bases, there was a span of 14 bases.